This paragraph reports one T cell receptor (beta chain). The same CDR3 can be traced to other DNA sequences in this sample. This CDR3 has 13 amino acids. Germline values: CDR1 SGHNT, CDR2 YENEEA. V lost 5 bases, J lost 1 base, and 1 base stayed unmatched. The source of the sample is a study of blood T cell repertoires in COVID-19. Overall study: The samples span acute and convalescent COVID-19 from the United States, Italy and Spain. The cDNA or gDNA used as material had been derived from T cells, B-cell-depleted T cells, or PBMCs.

In the original analysis: By means of reference gene primer amplification, nucleated cell counts were estimated. The table came from immunoSEQ multiplex PCR; TCRdb's copy has only in-frame clones and leaves some out. Clone size and V and J calls were adopted from that table, with D and trimming inferred from the DNA. Of 470,000 or so clones in the sample, approximately 90% are singletons; the top ten hold roughly 4.3%. The receptor was isolated from a woman aged 25 to 39 with acute or convalescent COVID-19. V gene TRBV11-3 combines with J gene TRBJ2-5; TRBD2 agrees at 7 bases. Sequencing was performed on peripheral blood. CDR3 in DNA: TGTGCCAGCAGCCCGGGGGGCCAAGAGACCCAGTACTTC. Translating it yields CASSPGGQETQYF. Drawing the rest from reference TRBV11-3 and TRBJ2-5, the complete variable domain is EAGVVQSPRYKIIEKKQPVAFWCNPISGHNTLYWYLQNLGQGPELLIRYENEEAVDDSQLPKDRFSAERLKGVDSTLKIQPAELGDSAVYLCASSPGGQETQYFGPGTRLLVL.